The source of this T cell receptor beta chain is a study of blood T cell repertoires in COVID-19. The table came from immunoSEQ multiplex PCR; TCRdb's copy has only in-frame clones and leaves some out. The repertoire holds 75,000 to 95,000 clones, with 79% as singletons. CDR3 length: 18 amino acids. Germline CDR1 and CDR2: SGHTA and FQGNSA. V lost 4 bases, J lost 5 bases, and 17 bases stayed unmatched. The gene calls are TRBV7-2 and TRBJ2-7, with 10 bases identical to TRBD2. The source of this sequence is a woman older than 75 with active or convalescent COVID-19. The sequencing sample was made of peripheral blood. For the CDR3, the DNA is TGTGCCAGCAGCTCGGGGTTGCGGGGTAGCGGGAGGATTAACGAGCAGTACTTC. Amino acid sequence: CASSSGLRGSGRINEQYF.